This passage covers 29 T cell receptor beta chains from one sample sequenced in a study of T-cell reconstitution after alpha-beta-depleted transplantation in children. This sample's TCRbeta library carried unique molecular identifier barcodes. Each CDR3 protein is one row after TCRdb ran MiXCR on the PCR reads. The data contain 500,000 to 650,000 distinct CDR3 sequences, about an eighth of them singletons. The sample here was PBMCs, mostly from graft donor cells, taken 180 days after TCRalphabeta/CD19-depleted stem cell transplant. These receptors were collected from a female patient aged 2-10 years who had a stem cell transplant for aplastic anemia, so the T cells may come from the graft donor.

This clonotype was seen only a few times. This chain connects TRBV9 to TRBJ2-7; D is unclear. Trimming took off 0 bases at V and 3 bases at J, with 7 bases between the two ends. The CDR3 consists of 13 residues. Germline CDR1 and CDR2: SGDLS and YYNGEE. Written as DNA, the CDR3 is TGTGCCAGCAGCGTAGATAAAGTCTACGAGCAGTACGTC. This encodes CASSVDKVYEQYV.

This clonotype was seen a handful of times. This sequence joins TRBV5-1 and TRBJ1-2; 7 bases fit TRBD1. V gave up 2 bases and J gave up 2 bases; unmatched junction bases: 9. Germline loops: CDR1 SGHRS, CDR2 YFSETQ. The CDR3 runs to 16 residues. This CDR3 reads CASSFPGGRLNYGYTF. CDR3 bases: TGCGCCAGCAGCTTCCCAGGGGGACGACTGAACTATGGCTACACCTTC.

The rearrangement joins TRBV7-9 to TRBJ2-2; 7 nucleotides match TRBD2. Germline trimming cut 8 bases from V and 5 bases from J; bases unmatched to any gene: 8. This CDR3 contains 14 residues. CDR1 SEHNR and CDR2 FQNEAQ come from the germline V gene (reference sequence). CDR3 amino acids: CASRGELRTGELFF. The CDR3 DNA follows: TGTGCCAGCCGGGGGGAGCTGAGGACCGGGGAGCTGTTTTTT.

This clonotype has more than one count but fewer than ten. The DNA for the CDR3 is TGTGCGCGGAGCCAGGGGGCTTGCGAGCAGTACGTC. It translates to CARSQGACEQYV. The chain recombines TRBV10-3 with TRBJ2-7, with TRBD1 matching 8 bases. Looked up from germline, CDR1 is ENHRY and CDR2 is SYGVKD. This CDR3 has 12 residues.

This clonotype was counted only a few times. The V and J genes are TRBV7-3 and TRBJ2-2; D is undetermined. Per the germline V gene, CDR1 is SGHTA and CDR2 is FQGTGA. Trimming left V 2 bases short and J 0 bases short, with 13 bases between. There are 17 residues in the CDR3. The CDR3 sequence: CASSLPWQDANTGELFF. As DNA, the CDR3 is TGTGCCAGCAGCTTACCGTGGCAGGACGCGAACACCGGGGAGCTGTTTTTT.

The genes are TRBV20-1 and TRBJ2-1; 9 bases align to TRBD2. V shed 1 base, J shed 5 bases, and the junction held 9 bases outside the gene matches. Germline CDR1 reads DFQATT; CDR2 reads SNEGSKA (reference sequence). CDR3 length equals 16 residues. The CDR3 nucleotides read TGCAGTGCTAGAGCCCTATTAGCGGGAGCCCACAATGAGCAGTTCTTC. Protein product: CSARALLAGAHNEQFF.

This chain joins TRBV7-2 and TRBJ2-5; no reliable D call. Germline V gene data show CDR1 as SGHTA and CDR2 as FQGNSA. V lost 5 bases and J lost 7, with 8 bases in between. CDR3 size: 11 residues. The CDR3 nucleotides read TGTGCCAGCAGCGGAAAAGGGACCCAGTACTTC. Its translation: CASSGKGTQYF.

The rearrangement links TRBV19 to TRBJ1-1; D gene ambiguous. The V and J ends lost 8 bases and 4 bases respectively, with 11 bases between them. Germline V gene lookup returns CDR1 LNHDA and CDR2 SQIVND (reference sequence). The length of the CDR3 is 12 residues. The DNA of the CDR3 is TGTGCCAGTGGCTACGGAGGCACTGAAGCTTTCTTT. It codes for CASGYGGTEAFF.

The chain is built from TRBV5-5 and TRBJ1-5; the match to TRBD1 covers 7 bases. Trimming at V came to 0 bases and at J to 9 bases, leaving 6 bases not matched to a gene. Per the germline V gene, CDR1 is SGHKS and CDR2 is YYEKEE (reference sequence). CDR3 length: 14 residues. The CDR3 spells CASSLGGWDRPQHF. The CDR3 coding sequence is TGTGCCAGCAGCTTGGGGGGATGGGACAGGCCCCAGCATTTT. Looking up the rest from reference TRBV5-5 and TRBJ1-5 gives the full variable domain: DAGVTQSPTHLIKTRGQQVTLRCSPISGHKSVSWYQQVLGQGPQFIFQYYEKEERGRGNFPDRFSARQFPNYSSELNVNALLLGDSALYLCASSLGGWDRPQHFGDGTRLSIL.

This clonotype was seen repeatedly, ten times or more. The chain has TRBV24-1 and TRBJ2-5, with a tentative D call TRBD1 (6 bases). The germline V gene has CDR1 KGHDR and CDR2 SFDVKD. V lost 5 bases and J 4 bases, leaving 13 bases between the germline ends. The CDR3 spans 14 residues. The CDR3 sequence: CATSVPDSVETQYF. CDR3 coding DNA: TGTGCCACCAGTGTCCCGGACAGCGTAGAGACCCAGTACTTC.

This chain connects TRBV7-2 to TRBJ2-5; tentative D call: TRBD2 (6 bases). The V end lost 0 bases, the J end lost 5 bases, and 16 bases lay between the germline ends. Per germline, CDR1 SGHTA and CDR2 FQGNSA. This CDR3 contains 16 residues. The CDR3 region is CASSLAVGTPGETQYF. The CDR3, as DNA: TGTGCCAGCAGCTTAGCGGTCGGGACTCCCGGGGAGACCCAGTACTTC.

This clonotype was counted many times. The chain couples TRBV7-9 to TRBJ2-7, with 10 bases identical to TRBD1. CDR1 and CDR2 from the germline V gene are SEHNR and FQNEAQ (reference sequence). This CDR3 spans 14 amino acids. J gave up 3 bases and V 5 bases, and 4 bases lay outside the gene matches. CDR3 sequence reads: CASSHGQGGYEQYV. The CDR3 nucleotides read TGTGCCAGCAGCCACGGACAGGGGGGCTACGAGCAGTACGTC.

DNA of the CDR3: TGTGCCATCAGTGGTGGCTCGGGGGCCAACGTCCTGACTTTC. It specifies CAISGGSGANVLTF. The genes are TRBV10-3 and TRBJ2-6; D uncertain. Germline V lookup: CDR1 ENHRY, CDR2 SYGVKD. CDR3 size: 14 residues. The V end was cut by 4 bases, the J end by 4 bases, with 8 bases between.

This clonotype was seen ten or more times. The chain combines TRBV18 with TRBJ2-5, with TRBD2 as a possible D gene (5 bases). The CDR3 is made up of 12 amino acids. Germline CDR1 KGHSH, CDR2 LQKENI. V lost 8 bases and J 5 bases, leaving 12 bases between the germline ends. The CDR3 region is CASSPERETQYF. As DNA, the CDR3 is TGTGCCAGCAGCCCCGAGCGGGAGACCCAGTACTTC.

This clonotype was seen a handful of times. This chain uses TRBV29-1 with TRBJ2-3; TRBD2 matches at 7 bases. Trimming removed 3 bases from V and 4 bases from J; junction bases left unmatched: 7. The CDR3 contains 14 residues. CDR1 is SQVTM and CDR2 is ANQGSEA in the germline V gene. The CDR3 region has the DNA TGCAGCGTTGACAAGCGGGAACGTGCAGATACGCAGTATTTT. Protein product: CSVDKRERADTQYF.

This clonotype was seen at least ten times. This chain links TRBV5-6 with TRBJ2-5; 9 bases map to TRBD2. Germline lookup yields CDR1 SGHDT and CDR2 YYEEEE. V was pared by 4 bases and J by 2 bases, with 12 bases of the junction left unmatched. The CDR3 is 17 amino acids. The CDR3 is CASSPASHAGGQETQYF. DNA of the CDR3: TGTGCCAGCAGCCCCGCTTCTCACGCGGGGGGGCAAGAGACCCAGTACTTC.

This clonotype was seen a handful of times. The chain joins TRBV20-1 to TRBJ2-2; TRBD1 or TRBD2 may be the D gene (5 bases each). With 3 bases removed from V and 5 bases from J, the gap between germline ends came to 16 bases. This CDR3 region has 15 residues. Germline CDR1 is DFQATT and CDR2 is SNEGSKA (reference sequence). In nucleotides, the CDR3 is TGCAGTGCTAGGAGAGCGGTCGGGGCTACCGGGGAGCTGTTTTTT. Translating it yields CSARRAVGATGELFF.

There are a few counts of this clonotype. The J gene is TRBJ2-5, the V gene TRBV5-1; D not certain. The germline gives CDR1 SGHRS, CDR2 YFSETQ. V was clipped by 1 base and J by 4 bases, with 11 bases between them. This CDR3 contains 14 residues. CDR3 loop: CASSLSNYRETQYF. In DNA form, the CDR3 reads TGCGCCAGCAGCTTGAGTAACTACAGAGAGACCCAGTACTTC.

This clonotype was seen only once. The DNA of the CDR3 is TGTGCCAGTATACTTACTCCGACAGGGGCGAACACTGAAGCTTTCTTT. Translated, it gives CASILTPTGANTEAFF. This chain joins TRBV19 and TRBJ1-1; TRBD1 matches at 8 bases. CDR1 LNHDA and CDR2 SQIVND come from the germline V gene (reference sequence). V was pared by 7 bases and J by 1 base, with 11 bases of the junction left unmatched. CDR3 length: 16 residues.

The chain is built from TRBV7-9 and TRBJ1-1, with D possibly matching TRBD1 (6 bases). Germline CDR1 reads SEHNR; CDR2 reads FQNEAQ (reference sequence). V lost 2 bases and J 3 bases, leaving 10 bases between the germline ends. There are 14 residues in the CDR3. The CDR3 nucleotides read TGTGCCAGCAGCTTAAGGGACACGCACACTGAAGCTTTCTTT. Protein: CASSLRDTHTEAFF. Supplemented by reference TRBV7-9 and TRBJ1-1, the full variable domain reads DTGVSQNPRHKITKRGQNVTFRCDPISEHNRLYWYRQTLGQGPEFLTYFQNEAQLEKSRLLSDRFSAERPKGSFSTLEIQRTEQGDSAMYLCASSLRDTHTEAFFGQGTRLTVV.

The J gene is TRBJ1-2, the V gene TRBV30; D is uncertain. Deletions cut 3 bases from V and 5 bases from J, with 16 bases between. Germline values: CDR1 GTSNPN, CDR2 SVGIG (reference sequence). The CDR3 sequence is 14 residues long. The CDR3 bases are TGTGCCTGGAGCCGCTCGAGCGCCAATTATGGCTACACCTTC. This translates into CAWSRSSANYGYTF. The full variable domain, rest sourced from reference TRBV30 and TRBJ1-2, is SQTIHQWPATLVQPVGSPLSLECTVEGTSNPNLYWYRQAAGRGLQLLFYSVGIGQISSEVPQNLSASRPQDRQFILSSKKLLLSDSGFYLCAWSRSSANYGYTFGSGTRLTVV.

This rearrangement joins TRBV7-2 to TRBJ2-3, with 7 bases fitting TRBD2. The CDR3 extends over 13 amino acids. In germline, CDR1 is SGHTA, CDR2 FQGNSA. This CDR3 is CGSAGTSTDTQYF. The CDR3 DNA reads as TGTGGTTCAGCGGGAACTAGCACAGATACGCAGTATTTT.

The chain has TRBV4-1 and TRBJ2-2, with 11 bases matching TRBD1. Looked up from germline, CDR1 is MGHRA and CDR2 is YSYEKL. The CDR3 sequence is 18 residues long. V lost 4 bases to trimming and J lost 6 bases; unmatched junction nucleotides: 13. In DNA form, the CDR3 reads TGCGCCAGCAGCCTCCTGGACCTCCCGGACAGGGGGCCCGGGGAGCTGTTTTTT. Translating it yields CASSLLDLPDRGPGELFF.

V gene TRBV28 combines with J gene TRBJ1-1; TRBD1 is a possible D gene (5 bases). The CDR3 is 16 residues long. The germline V and J ends were trimmed by 0 bases and 4 bases, with 15 bases remaining between them. Germline CDR1 is MDHEN and CDR2 is SYDVKM. The CDR3 loop is CASSLWKEGLGTEAFF. The CDR3 DNA sequence: TGTGCCAGCAGTTTATGGAAGGAGGGACTGGGCACTGAAGCTTTCTTT.

This clonotype showed up just a few times. This chain joins TRBV9 and TRBJ1-5; perhaps TRBD1 as D (5 bases). The CDR3 length is 15 residues. V shed 3 bases and J shed 5 bases, with 15 bases lying between them. Germline V lookup: CDR1 SGDLS, CDR2 YYNGEE. The CDR3 loop reads CASSGGGGDYQPQHF. The CDR3 DNA reads TGTGCCAGCAGCGGCGGGGGGGGTGACTATCAGCCCCAGCATTTT.

This clonotype has only a few counts. Here the CDR3 DNA reads TGCGCCAGCAGCCCGAAGACTAGCGGGAGTGTTGGTACGCAGTATTTT. It is translated as CASSPKTSGSVGTQYF. V is TRBV5-1 and J is TRBJ2-3; 12 nucleotides match TRBD2. V gave up 4 bases and J gave up 8 bases; unmatched junction bases: 11. CDR1 is SGHRS, CDR2 YFSETQ, per germline. The CDR3 runs to 16 residues.

A few counts support this clonotype. The chain joins TRBV6-1 to TRBJ2-2, with D unclear. In germline, CDR1 is MNHNS, CDR2 SASEGT. The CDR3 spans 13 residues. V lost 6 bases and J lost 6, with 11 bases in between. Here the CDR3 reads CASRFNSPGELFF. CDR3 bases: TGTGCCAGCAGATTCAACAGCCCCGGGGAGCTGTTTTTT.

J is TRBJ2-3 and V is TRBV4-3; 10 bases fit TRBD2. This CDR3 region has 16 residues. CDR1 and CDR2 (germline): LGHNA, YSLEER. Trimming cost V 4 bases and J 0 bases; bases outside gene matches: 4. For the CDR3, the DNA is TGCGCCAGCAGCCTCCAGACTAGCGGGAGCACAGATACGCAGTATTTT. Translated: CASSLQTSGSTDTQYF.

This clonotype came up many times. The chain is built from TRBV6-1 and TRBJ1-5; unclear D gene. The CDR3 runs 11 residues. Trimming took 3 bases from V and 7 from J, leaving 4 bases between them. CDR1 is MNHNS and CDR2 is SASEGT in the germline V gene. CDR3 DNA: TGTGCCAGCAGTGAGCGGCAGCCCCAGCATTTT. This sequence encodes CASSERQPQHF.